Below are 6 T cell receptor beta chains sequenced from a single sample in a study of breast tumors, draining lymph nodes, adjacent tissues. TCRdb re-called the multiplex PCR reads through MiXCR, storing one row per CDR3 protein. The sample contains some 130,000 distinct CDR3 sequences, approximately 20% of which appear only once. Breast cancer patients provided tissue from their axillary draining lymph nodes. The sequencing sample was made of axillary lymph node tissue. The receptors were gathered from a female donor with breast cancer. Some clones in this sample may be carry-over from other donors' samples.

This clonotype occurred many times. V usage is TRBV15 and J usage is TRBJ2-5, with unresolved D. The CDR3 length is 14 residues. CDR1 is LNHNV and CDR2 is YYDKDF in the germline V gene (reference sequence). Trimming took off 5 bases at V and 4 bases at J, with 14 bases between the two ends. The CDR3 DNA reads as TGTGCCACCAGCGGACGACACCCCCGAGAGACCCAGTACTTC. Protein: CATSGRHPRETQYF.

Many counts were recorded for this clonotype. This rearrangement joins TRBV5-1 to TRBJ2-1, with 7 positions matching TRBD1. From germline, CDR1 is SGHRS and CDR2 YFSETQ. The CDR3 totals 15 residues. Trimming at V came to 0 bases and at J to 6 bases, leaving 6 bases not matched to a gene. The CDR3 nucleotides are TGCGCCAGCAGCTTGGCCCCTACAGGGGTCAATGAGCAGTTCTTC. The encoded protein is CASSLAPTGVNEQFF.

This clonotype was seen many times. The chain recombines TRBV9 with TRBJ2-7, with TRBD2 identical over 8 bases. This CDR3 has 15 amino acids. Germline V CDR1 and CDR2: SGDLS, YYNGEE. With V trimmed by 4 bases and J by 6 bases, 12 bases remained unmatched. As DNA, the CDR3 is TGTGCCAGCAGCCGGGGGGGGGACTGGGTGGGCGAGCAGTACTTC. The encoded protein is CASSRGGDWVGEQYF. Using reference TRBV9 and TRBJ2-7 for the parts outside the CDR3, the full variable domain is DSGVTQTPKHLITATGQRVTLRCSPRSGDLSVYWYQQSLDQGLQFLIQYYNGEERAKGNILERFSAQQFPDLHSELNLSSLELGDSALYFCASSRGGDWVGEQYFGPGTRLTVT.

The rearrangement uses TRBV19 and TRBJ2-5, with 15 bases that match TRBD2. CDR3 length: 18 residues. Trimming cost V 5 bases and J 5 bases; bases outside gene matches: 12. CDR1 and CDR2 from the germline V gene are LNHDA and SQIVND (reference sequence). CDR3 loop: CASSPSPGLAGGGETQYF. CDR3 sequence (DNA): TGTGCCAGTAGTCCTTCCCCGGGACTAGCGGGAGGAGGGGAGACCCAGTACTTC.

This clonotype was picked up many times. V and J are TRBV12-3 or TRBV12-4 and TRBJ2-5, with 14 positions matching TRBD2. The V and J ends lost 4 bases and 3 bases, in that order; junction bases with no gene match: 10. CDR3 length equals 18 residues. CDR3 in amino acids: CASSSPGLAGEWEETQYF. The CDR3 nucleotides read TGTGCCAGCAGTTCCCCGGGACTAGCGGGAGAATGGGAAGAGACCCAGTACTTC.

Comment on this clonotype: Since a much larger clone is just one base distant, this may be a read error. This rearrangement joins TRBV20-1 to TRBJ2-2, with D perhaps matching TRBD1 or TRBD2 (6 bases each). This CDR3 has 15 amino acids. Per germline, CDR1 DFQATT and CDR2 SNEGSKA (reference sequence). Trimming pared 0 bases from V and 7 bases from J, leaving 15 bases between. CDR3 DNA sequence: TGCAGTGCTAGAGATCCGAGGGGGGAAGGCGGGGAGCTGTTTTTT. As protein: CSARDPRGEGGELFF.